This T cell receptor beta chain originates from a study of blood T cell repertoires in COVID-19 (dated by TCRdb to between 2020 and 2021). In terms of the full investigation: The collaborator samples originated in the United States, Italy and Spain and spanned the acute and convalescent phases of COVID-19. A freely available public database, intended as a resource for researchers studying the immune response to SARS-CoV-2, is where the repertoires were released. The samples were drawn from the first 160 participants of the ongoing ImmuneRACE study and from 950 to 1,500 subjects provided by 6 global collaborators. Deeply sampled blood TCRbeta repertoires from subjects exposed to, actively infected with, or recovered from COVID-19 were included in the dataset. Where available, HLA class I and class II types were taken from metadata supplied by the sample provider and were not determined by assay-based typing. The prospective study material was composed of cDNA or gDNA derived from T cells, B-cell-depleted T cells, or PBMCs. A de-identified subject ID, COVID-19 status, age in years and sex were almost always included in the sample metadata. General findings and caveats noted by the study authors: How much clinical and demographic metadata was included differed by source and by participant, and the metadata was provided uncurated.

Concerning this clone itself: Its target antigen remains unknown. Base qualities are not recorded, but no much larger clone differs from it by a single base.

One collaborating source in Seattle enrolled patients during active infection and followed them longitudinally through the course of disease. Whole blood was collected in K2EDTA tubes by collaborating institutions according to the institutions' own protocols. For TCRbeta analysis, collaborators shipped samples as frozen whole blood, isolated PBMCs, or DNA extracted from either of those sample types. V loses 4 bases at its end and J loses 5 bases; junction bases beyond the gene matches: 8. Inclusive of the bounding cysteine and phenylalanine, the CDR3 is 15 residues long. The retained sequence is limited to the CDR3, 45 bases, with the frame set at the first base. Sequences MNHEY (CDR1) and SMNVEV (CDR2) are obtained from the germline V gene (reference sequence). TCRbeta CDR3 regions were amplified from genomic DNA using the immunoSEQ Assay, a bias-controlled multiplex PCR. The source study handled its data this way. Nucleated cell counts per sample were estimated from amplification of reference gene primers within the assay. To quantify the absolute abundance of each unique TCRbeta CDR3 rearrangement, sequence reads were collapsed and filtered. For each sample, productive Simpson clonality was calculated as the square root of Simpson's diversity index over productive rearrangements. The table comes from immuneACCESS by way of TCRdb, which keeps in-frame sequences with V and J called. Part of the clones is missing from these tables; in studies checked, under half for an unresolved V gene and the rest for unknown reasons. V and J calls and clone size come straight from that table; D and trimming were deduced from the DNA. The sample data list about 200,000 clones, and approximately 78% of these were observed just once. The ten largest account for about 5.6% of the sample.

The rearranged chain carries TRBV27 and TRBJ2-5; a stretch of 9 junction bases matches TRBD2. This receptor was identified in a woman in her seventies with COVID-19, enrolled during active disease. The material sequenced was peripheral blood. The DNA sequence reads TGTGCCAGCAGTTCCCCGCGGGAGGGCCACGAGACCCAGTACTTC. The resulting protein is CASSSPREGHETQYF.